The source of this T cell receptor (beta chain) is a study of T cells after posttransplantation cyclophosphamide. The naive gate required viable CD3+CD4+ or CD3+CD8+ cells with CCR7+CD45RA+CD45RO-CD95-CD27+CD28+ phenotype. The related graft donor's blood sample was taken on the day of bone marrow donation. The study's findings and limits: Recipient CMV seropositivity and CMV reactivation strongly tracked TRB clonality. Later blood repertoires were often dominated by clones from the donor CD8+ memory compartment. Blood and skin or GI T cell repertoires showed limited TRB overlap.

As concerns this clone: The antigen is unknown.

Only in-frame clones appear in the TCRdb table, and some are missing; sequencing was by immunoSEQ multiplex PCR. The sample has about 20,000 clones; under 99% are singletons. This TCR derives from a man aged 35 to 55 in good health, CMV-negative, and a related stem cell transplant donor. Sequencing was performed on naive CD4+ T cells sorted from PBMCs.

The CDR3 region is CASSSPQDTNEQFF. DNA of the CDR3: TGTGCCAGCAGCTCGCCCCAGGATACGAATGAGCAGTTCTTC. The J gene is TRBJ2-1, the V gene TRBV5-4; D ambiguous. Germline lookup yields CDR1 SGHNT and CDR2 YYREEE (reference sequence). The CDR3 has 14 amino acids. Trimming pared 3 bases from V and 7 bases from J, leaving 14 bases between.